Shown below are 22 T cell receptor beta chains from a single sample sequenced in a study of T cell changes during pregnancy in multiple sclerosis. Using immunoSEQ multiplex PCR, the repertoire was profiled, and TCRdb retains in-frame clones only, with some absent. Of 99,000 or so clones detected, roughly 92% appear once; the ten largest clones hold almost 1%. Sequencing used peripheral blood, obtained after pregnancy. These receptor sequences come from a female donor with multiple sclerosis, enrolled in a pregnancy study.

The V call is TRBV15, the J call TRBJ2-2, with 7 bases lining up with TRBD1. This CDR3 spans 18 amino acids. Losses at the gene ends were 4 bases for V and 4 bases for J; bases not matched to a gene: 15. Germline loops: CDR1 LNHNV, CDR2 YYDKDF (reference sequence). The CDR3 here is CATSITKGTAGGTGELFF. The DNA for the CDR3 is TGTGCCACCAGCATCACTAAAGGGACAGCCGGAGGCACCGGGGAGCTGTTTTTT. Using reference TRBV15 and TRBJ2-2 for the parts outside the CDR3, the full variable domain is DAMVIQNPRYQVTQFGKPVTLSCSQTLNHNVMYWYQQKSSQAPKLLFHYYDKDFNNEADTPDNFQSRRPNTSFCFLDIRSPGLGDTAMYLCATSITKGTAGGTGELFFGEGSRLTVL.

This chain connects TRBV7-2 to TRBJ2-3; 7 bases match TRBD2. The V and J ends lost 1 base and 5 bases, in that order; junction bases with no gene match: 3. The germline V gene encodes CDR1 SGHTA and CDR2 FQGNSA. The CDR3 has 14 residues. CDR3 region: CASSLVGGGDTQYF. As DNA, the CDR3 is TGTGCCAGCAGCTTAGTGGGGGGGGGAGATACGCAGTATTTT.

The chain carries TRBV7-9 and TRBJ1-2; the match to TRBD1 covers 8 bases. This CDR3 is 13 amino acids long. J was trimmed by 6 bases and V by 5 bases; bases with no gene match: 5. Germline-derived CDR1 and CDR2 are SEHNR and FQNEAQ (reference sequence). The CDR3 region has the DNA TGTGCCAGCAGCGGACAGGGAACGGATGGCTACACCTTC. This gives the protein CASSGQGTDGYTF.

V gene TRBV27 combines with J gene TRBJ1-1; D gene uncertain. The germline gives CDR1 MNHEY, CDR2 SMNVEV (reference sequence). CDR3 size: 14 residues. Trimming cost V 2 bases and J 1 base, with 8 bases left between them. CDR3 in amino acids: CASSLIGGNTEAFF. CDR3 coding DNA: TGTGCCAGCAGTTTAATCGGCGGGAACACTGAAGCTTTCTTT.

This sequence joins TRBV6-1 and TRBJ1-4; D unresolved. Per the germline V gene, CDR1 is MNHNS and CDR2 is SASEGT. V was shortened by 2 bases and J by 3 bases, with 7 bases between the two germline ends. This CDR3 comprises 14 residues. The CDR3 is CASSESRANEKLFF. The CDR3 DNA follows: TGTGCCAGCAGTGAATCACGGGCTAATGAAAAACTGTTTTTT.

J is TRBJ1-1 and V is TRBV5-1, with D hard to call. V was cut by 5 bases and J by 4 bases, with 15 bases left in between. Germline CDR1 reads SGHRS; CDR2 reads YFSETQ. The CDR3 has 14 amino acids. CDR3 bases: TGCGCCAGCAGGGGTATGTCGGGGAGCACTGAAGCTTTCTTT. This codes for CASRGMSGSTEAFF.

The chain employs TRBV18 and TRBJ1-5; 7 bases match TRBD1. Germline assignment: CDR1 KGHSH and CDR2 LQKENI. V was pared by 2 bases and J by 3 bases, with 4 bases of the junction left unmatched. The CDR3 contains 15 residues. In DNA, the CDR3 is TGTGCCAGCTCACCAGGGACAGCATACAATCAGCCCCAGCATTTT. Protein product: CASSPGTAYNQPQHF.

The chain recombines TRBV27 with TRBJ2-7; D possibly corresponds to TRBD1 (5 bases). Germline V gives CDR1 MNHEY, CDR2 SMNVEV (reference sequence). Trimming took 0 bases from V and 2 from J, leaving 8 bases between them. CDR3 length: 14 amino acids. For the CDR3, the DNA is TGTGCCAGCAGTTTATCCAAGGGGCCCTACGAGCAGTACTTC. Encoded protein: CASSLSKGPYEQYF.

The chain recombines TRBV10-3 with TRBJ2-7; TRBD2 matches 8 bases. The CDR3 totals 13 residues. The V gene's germline CDR1 is ENHRY and CDR2 SYGVKD. Losses at the gene ends were 10 bases for V and 3 bases for J; bases not matched to a gene: 8. The CDR3 bases are TGTGCCACCGGGGGGGGTGTGGGCTACGAGCAGTACTTC. Translated, it gives CATGGGVGYEQYF.

The chain couples TRBV9 to TRBJ2-1; 8 bases line up with TRBD2. Germline loops: CDR1 SGDLS, CDR2 YYNGEE. This CDR3 spans 15 amino acids. The junction had 8 bases not matched to a gene; V was cut back by 7 bases and J by 2 bases. DNA for the CDR3: TGTGCCAGCGGGAGGAGCGGGAGTGCCTACAATGAGCAGTTCTTC. The encoded protein is CASGRSGSAYNEQFF.

This sequence joins TRBV28 and TRBJ1-1; no firm D call. The CDR3 contains 15 residues. V was trimmed by 2 bases and J by 5 bases, leaving 15 bases between them. Germline lookup yields CDR1 MDHEN and CDR2 SYDVKM. CDR3 amino acids: CASSLHSAAGTEAFF. CDR3 sequence (DNA): TGTGCCAGCAGTTTACATTCGGCAGCGGGGACTGAAGCTTTCTTT.

CDR3: CASSTRQGRGEKLFF. The CDR3 nucleotides read TGTGCCAGCAGCACCCGACAGGGTCGAGGCGAAAAACTGTTTTTT. This chain uses TRBV11-2 with TRBJ1-4; TRBD1 matches 7 bases. The germline gives CDR1 SGHAT, CDR2 FQNNGV. V trimming: 5 bases; J trimming: 8 bases; junction bases outside the gene matches: 11. The CDR3 contains 15 residues. Combining the CDR3 with reference TRBV11-2 and TRBJ1-4 gives the whole variable domain EAGVAQSPRYKIIEKRQSVAFWCNPISGHATLYWYQQILGQGPKLLIQFQNNGVVDDSQLPKDRFSAERLKGVDSTLKIQPAKLEDSAVYLCASSTRQGRGEKLFFGSGTQLSVL.

This chain joins TRBV7-7 and TRBJ2-7; 7 nucleotides agree with TRBD1. The V segment lost 0 bases and the J segment 0 bases; nucleotides outside the gene matches: 2. In germline, CDR1 is SSHAT, CDR2 FNYEAQ (reference sequence). The CDR3 is made up of 15 amino acids. Here the CDR3 reads CASSLAWDSSYEQYF. CDR3 nucleotide sequence: TGTGCCAGCAGCTTAGCCTGGGACAGCTCCTACGAGCAGTACTTC.

V and J are TRBV6-4 and TRBJ1-2, with TRBD1 matching 9 bases. Germline values: CDR1 MRHNA, CDR2 SNTAGT. V shed 4 bases, J shed 3 bases, and the junction held 3 bases outside the gene matches. This CDR3 region has 14 residues. CDR3 nucleotides: TGTGCCAGCAGTGTCCGGGACAGGGACTATGGCTACACCTTC. This encodes CASSVRDRDYGYTF.

This chain joins TRBV4-1 and TRBJ2-1; 9 bases map to TRBD1. Germline V gene sequence: CDR1 MGHRA, CDR2 YSYEKL. CDR3 length: 16 amino acids. The ends lost 0 bases at V and 5 bases at J; junction bases unmatched: 5. CDR3 in DNA: TGCGCCAGCAGCCAAGATCGGGGGACAGGGAACAATGAGCAGTTCTTC. It codes for CASSQDRGTGNNEQFF.

The count of this clone is one. This chain joins TRBV27 and TRBJ2-6; D is perhaps TRBD1 (6 bases). CDR1 is MNHEY, CDR2 SMNVEV, per germline (reference sequence). V was clipped by 8 bases and J by 0 bases, with 14 bases between them. CDR3 length equals 16 residues. CDR3 amino acids: CASGSPGVSGANVLTF. DNA for the CDR3: TGTGCCAGCGGGTCACCAGGGGTCTCTGGGGCCAACGTCCTGACTTTC.

V usage is TRBV30 and J usage is TRBJ2-7; TRBD1 matches at 7 bases. Germline V gives CDR1 GTSNPN, CDR2 SVGIG (reference sequence). The CDR3 covers 13 residues. After removal of 0 bases from V and 5 bases from J, the junction contained 4 bases not matched to a gene. The CDR3: CAWSVRQGNEQYF. CDR3 in DNA: TGTGCCTGGAGTGTAAGACAGGGAAACGAGCAGTACTTC.

The chain links TRBV5-1 to TRBJ2-5, with D possibly TRBD1 on 6 matching bases. This CDR3 has 14 amino acids. CDR1 SGHRS and CDR2 YFSETQ come from the germline V gene. Trimming removed 4 bases from V and 0 bases from J, with 10 bases in between. The CDR3 loop reads CASSRGQHQETQYF. The CDR3 coding sequence is TGCGCCAGCAGCAGAGGACAGCACCAAGAGACCCAGTACTTC.

This rearrangement joins TRBV23-1 to TRBJ2-1, with TRBD2 matching 7 bases. TRBV23-1 is given ORF status, its function remaining uncertain. The V and J ends lost 2 bases and 6 bases, in that order; junction bases with no gene match: 4. The CDR3 covers 14 residues. CDR3 in amino acids: CASSQPRLANEQFF. The CDR3 coding sequence is TGCGCCAGCAGTCAACCCCGACTAGCCAATGAGCAGTTCTTC.

V and J are TRBV4-3 and TRBJ2-5, with 9 nucleotides matching TRBD2. CDR1 is LGHNA, CDR2 YSLEER, per germline. The ends lost 0 bases at V and 8 bases at J; junction bases unmatched: 10. There are 16 residues in the CDR3. The CDR3 here is CASSQDTRRGGGTQYF. In nucleotides, the CDR3 is TGCGCCAGCAGCCAAGATACTCGGCGGGGGGGTGGTACCCAGTACTTC.

This clone was counted once. This chain joins TRBV6-4 and TRBJ2-3; TRBD2 aligns across 8 bases. The CDR3 is 16 residues long. V shed 3 bases, J shed 2 bases, and the junction held 7 bases outside the gene matches. In germline, CDR1 is MRHNA, CDR2 SNTAGT. CDR3 amino acids: CASSERAGGLTDTQYF. CDR3 sequence (DNA): TGTGCCAGCAGTGAAAGGGCGGGAGGCCTCACAGATACGCAGTATTTT.

The rearrangement joins TRBV18 to TRBJ2-7; 13 bases are shared with TRBD2. Germline assignment: CDR1 KGHSH and CDR2 LQKENI. The V and J ends lost 4 bases and 5 bases, in that order; junction bases with no gene match: 11. This CDR3 spans 17 amino acids. The CDR3 is CASSHFPGTSGTHEQYF. The CDR3 DNA reads TGTGCCAGCTCACACTTTCCCGGGACTAGCGGGACTCACGAGCAGTACTTC.